Following are 27 T cell receptor beta chains from one sample sequenced in a study of blood T cell repertoires in COVID-19. Clones were read by immunoSEQ multiplex PCR, and TCRdb kept only the in-frame ones, dropping some. The repertoire holds roughly 230,000 clones, 90% seen once, with approximately 2.1% in the top ten. The sequenced sample consisted of peripheral blood. The receptors were gathered from a woman aged 55-70 years with COVID-19, enrolled during active disease.

The J gene is TRBJ2-3, the V gene TRBV9, with 8 bases matching TRBD1. The V gene end was trimmed by 4 bases and the J gene end by 0 bases; junction bases not matched to a gene: 10. The CDR3 has 17 amino acids. Germline V gives CDR1 SGDLS, CDR2 YYNGEE. The CDR3 DNA sequence: TGTGCCAGCAGCCCCCGGGACAGGAGATCTAGCACAGATACGCAGTATTTT. Translation gives CASSPRDRRSSTDTQYF.

V and J are TRBV6-4 and TRBJ2-6, with D tentatively TRBD1 (5 bases). The CDR3 contains 18 residues. CDR1 is MRHNA and CDR2 is SNTAGT in the germline V gene. The germline V and J ends were trimmed by 1 base and 0 bases, with 13 bases remaining between them. The CDR3, as DNA: TGTGCCAGCAGTGACTTGGGTGGAACAGGCTCTGGGGCCAACGTCCTGACTTTC. Its protein product is CASSDLGGTGSGANVLTF.

The chain has TRBV11-2 and TRBJ1-4, with TRBD1 as a possible D gene (6 bases). The germline gives CDR1 SGHAT, CDR2 FQNNGV. The CDR3 runs 15 residues. The V end was cut by 7 bases, the J end by 2 bases, with 14 bases between. CDR3 region: CASTTSRGTNEKLFF. DNA for the CDR3: TGTGCCAGCACCACTAGTAGGGGGACTAATGAAAAACTGTTTTTT.

This chain links TRBV7-9 with TRBJ2-3; 11 bases are shared with TRBD2. The CDR3 runs 16 residues. Losses at the gene ends were 5 bases for V and 6 bases for J; bases not matched to a gene: 10. Per the germline V gene, CDR1 is SEHNR and CDR2 is FQNEAQ (reference sequence). The CDR3: CASSVTSGGSFDTQYF. The CDR3 DNA follows: TGTGCCAGCAGCGTAACTAGCGGGGGCTCATTTGATACGCAGTATTTT.

The J gene is TRBJ1-5, the V gene TRBV19, with TRBD1 matching over 9 bases. CDR3 length: 16 amino acids. After removal of 3 bases from V and 6 bases from J, the junction contained 9 bases not matched to a gene. Per germline, CDR1 LNHDA and CDR2 SQIVND (reference sequence). The CDR3 protein is CASSIFWTGVGQPQHF. CDR3 in DNA: TGTGCCAGTAGTATCTTCTGGACAGGGGTGGGTCAGCCCCAGCATTTT.

This chain uses TRBV7-3 with TRBJ1-4, with D tentatively TRBD1 (5 bases). Germline V gives CDR1 SGHTA, CDR2 FQGTGA. This CDR3 has 15 residues. The V and J ends lost 2 bases and 3 bases respectively, with 10 bases between them. Written as DNA, the CDR3 is TGTGCCAGCAGCTTAGATGGGGGGTCTAATGAAAAACTGTTTTTT. Translated, it gives CASSLDGGSNEKLFF.

V gene TRBV19 combines with J gene TRBJ1-1, with TRBD1 as a possible D gene (6 bases). Germline assignment: CDR1 LNHDA and CDR2 SQIVND (reference sequence). V lost 8 bases and J lost 0, with 13 bases in between. The CDR3 contains 14 residues. The DNA of the CDR3 is TGTGCCAGTGAGAAGACAGGCTTGAACACTGAAGCTTTCTTT. Encoded protein: CASEKTGLNTEAFF. The full variable domain, rest sourced from reference TRBV19 and TRBJ1-1, is DGGITQSPKYLFRKEGQNVTLSCEQNLNHDAMYWYRQDPGQGLRLIYYSQIVNDFQKGDIAEGYSVSREKKESFPLTVTSAQKNPTAFYLCASEKTGLNTEAFFGQGTRLTVV.

This rearrangement joins TRBV11-2 to TRBJ1-2; D may be TRBD1 (6 bases). The V and J ends lost 1 base and 6 bases respectively, with 9 bases between them. Germline V lookup: CDR1 SGHAT, CDR2 FQNNGV. This CDR3 is built from 13 residues. The CDR3 DNA reads TGTGCCAGCAGCTTAGTTGGGGGCGATGGCTACACCTTC. Protein: CASSLVGGDGYTF.

The rearrangement uses TRBV11-1 and TRBJ2-1; TRBD2 aligns across 7 bases. The CDR3 runs to 13 residues. V dropped 5 bases and J dropped 9; count of bases not matched to a gene: 7. The germline CDR1 and CDR2 sequences are SGHAT and FQDESV (reference sequence). The CDR3 loop is CASSRSGAGEQFF. CDR3 sequence (DNA): TGTGCCAGCAGCCGCAGCGGGGCTGGTGAGCAGTTCTTC.

This sequence joins TRBV30 and TRBJ2-1; TRBD2 matches 9 bases. Germline-derived CDR1 and CDR2 are GTSNPN and SVGIG (reference sequence). The CDR3 is 14 amino acids. After removal of 5 bases from V and 4 bases from J, the junction contained 6 bases not matched to a gene. Here the CDR3 reads CAWRTSGFYNEQFF. The CDR3 coding sequence is TGTGCCTGGCGCACTAGCGGGTTTTACAATGAGCAGTTCTTC.

J is TRBJ1-1 and V is TRBV11-2; possible D gene TRBD1, 6 bases. CDR3 length: 13 residues. From germline, CDR1 is SGHAT and CDR2 FQNNGV. V gave up 5 bases and J gave up 3 bases, with 10 bases separating them. The CDR3 DNA reads as TGTGCCAGCAGCCCGAGGACAGACACTGAAGCTTTCTTT. This encodes CASSPRTDTEAFF.

This chain connects TRBV6-5 to TRBJ1-1, with a weak D call TRBD1 (5 bases). The CDR3 consists of 13 residues. The ends were cut back, 2 bases at V and 4 bases at J, with 8 bases in the middle. Germline lookup yields CDR1 MNHEY and CDR2 SVGAGI. CDR3: CASSYRQGTEAFF. The CDR3 nucleotides read TGTGCCAGCAGTTACAGGCAGGGCACTGAAGCTTTCTTT.

The V call is TRBV6-1, the J call TRBJ2-1; 10 bases match TRBD1. After removal of 3 bases from V and 4 bases from J, the junction contained 6 bases not matched to a gene. The CDR3 is 16 amino acids. Per the germline V gene, CDR1 is MNHNS and CDR2 is SASEGT. The CDR3 bases are TGTGCCAGCAGTGAGGGACAGGGGCCCCCTTACAATGAGCAGTTCTTC. It translates to CASSEGQGPPYNEQFF.

The rearrangement links TRBV4-2 to TRBJ2-1, with D possibly matching TRBD2 (7 bases). CDR3 length: 15 residues. V gave up 0 bases and J gave up 10 bases, with 16 bases separating them. CDR1 and CDR2 from the germline V gene are LGHNA and YNFKEQ. The CDR3 loop reads CASSQDPTGGLEQFF. CDR3 nucleotide sequence: TGTGCCAGCAGCCAAGACCCTACGGGGGGCTTGGAGCAGTTCTTC.

The V and J genes are TRBV27 and TRBJ2-5; D possibly corresponds to TRBD1 (5 bases). From germline, CDR1 is MNHEY and CDR2 SMNVEV (reference sequence). V was pared by 5 bases and J by 7 bases, with 11 bases between. The CDR3 contains 12 residues. CDR3 coding DNA: TGTGCCAGCAGTACCCACCAGGGGACCCAGTACTTC. Its protein is CASSTHQGTQYF.

The genes are TRBV7-9 and TRBJ2-7; no definite D call. The germline V gene encodes CDR1 SEHNR and CDR2 FQNEAQ (reference sequence). The CDR3 covers 14 residues. V was shortened by 5 bases and J by 2 bases, with 13 bases between the two germline ends. The CDR3 spells CASSTARVPYEQYF. The DNA for the CDR3 is TGTGCCAGCAGCACCGCGCGAGTACCCTACGAGCAGTACTTC.

V and J are TRBV15 and TRBJ1-4; possibly TRBD1 for D (6 bases). CDR1 and CDR2 (germline): LNHNV, YYDKDF (reference sequence). The CDR3 has 14 residues. Trimming stripped 3 bases from V and 8 bases from J, with 13 bases between. CDR3: CATSSPSTGEKLFF. In nucleotides, the CDR3 is TGTGCCACCAGCAGCCCCTCAACAGGGGAAAAACTGTTTTTT.

The chain uses TRBV7-2 and TRBJ1-2; D unresolved. Trimming left V 2 bases short and J 7 bases short, with 11 bases between. Germline V lookup: CDR1 SGHTA, CDR2 FQGNSA. CDR3 size: 13 residues. Here the CDR3 reads CASSLSEDTGYTF. CDR3 nucleotides: TGTGCCAGCAGCTTATCCGAGGATACTGGCTACACCTTC.

The rearrangement joins TRBV7-2 to TRBJ2-7, with D hard to call. In germline, CDR1 is SGHTA, CDR2 FQGNSA. The CDR3 contains 14 residues. V was shortened by 3 bases and J by 2 bases, with 11 bases between the two germline ends. The CDR3 loop reads CASSFGPLPYEQYF. In nucleotides, the CDR3 is TGTGCCAGCAGCTTTGGCCCCTTGCCCTACGAGCAGTACTTC.

This clone was found a few times. The chain carries TRBV19 and TRBJ1-1, with unresolved D. Germline CDR1 and CDR2: LNHDA and SQIVND (reference sequence). V was shortened by 7 bases and J by 6 bases, with 12 bases between the two germline ends. The CDR3 loop spans 12 amino acids. This chain's CDR3 is CASNSPMSEAFF. The CDR3 DNA reads as TGTGCCAGTAACTCACCTATGTCTGAAGCTTTCTTT.

The chain joins TRBV10-3 to TRBJ2-2; 8 bases align to TRBD1. The CDR3 runs to 18 residues. With V trimmed by 9 bases and J by 0 bases, 15 bases remained unmatched. Per germline, CDR1 ENHRY and CDR2 SYGVKD. The DNA for the CDR3 is TGTGCCATTAGCGCATCGACAGGGGTTACGGCGAACACCGGGGAGCTGTTTTTT. Protein: CAISASTGVTANTGELFF.

The gene calls are TRBV29-1 and TRBJ2-3, with 11 nucleotides matching TRBD1. With V trimmed by 2 bases and J by 5 bases, 3 bases remained unmatched. CDR3 size: 14 residues. CDR1 is SQVTM, CDR2 ANQGSEA, per germline. CDR3 DNA sequence: TGCAGCGTTGAACCCGGGACAGGGGGAGATACGCAGTATTTT. Amino acids: CSVEPGTGGDTQYF.

J is TRBJ1-4 and V is TRBV7-2; possible D gene TRBD1, 5 bases. Trimming left V 3 bases short and J 7 bases short, with 12 bases between. Germline V gives CDR1 SGHTA, CDR2 FQGNSA. The CDR3 runs to 14 residues. CDR3 bases: TGTGCCAGCAGCTTGGACCCCGGGGGTGAAAAACTGTTTTTT. Its translation: CASSLDPGGEKLFF.

The chain uses TRBV30 and TRBJ2-7; possible D gene TRBD2, 5 bases. The CDR3 consists of 15 residues. Trimming removed 0 bases at V and 0 bases at J, with 12 bases between. Germline V gives CDR1 GTSNPN, CDR2 SVGIG (reference sequence). The DNA for the CDR3 is TGTGCCTGGAGTGTACCCTCCGCGGGCTCCTACGAGCAGTACTTC. Translated, it gives CAWSVPSAGSYEQYF.

The rearrangement joins TRBV7-2 to TRBJ2-7, with unresolved D. Germline CDR1 reads SGHTA; CDR2 reads FQGNSA. V lost 2 bases and J lost 0, with 8 bases in between. The CDR3 is 14 residues long. The CDR3 region is CASSLQVSSYEQYF. For the CDR3, the DNA is TGTGCCAGCAGCTTACAGGTTAGCTCCTACGAGCAGTACTTC.

This chain uses TRBV10-2 with TRBJ2-1; unclear D gene. Per germline, CDR1 WSHSY and CDR2 SAAADI. CDR3 size: 17 residues. Trimming stripped 0 bases from V and 0 bases from J, with 12 bases between. For the CDR3, the DNA is TGCGCCAGCAGTGAGTCGATCACCGCAGACTCCTACAATGAGCAGTTCTTC. As protein: CASSESITADSYNEQFF.

V usage is TRBV30 and J usage is TRBJ1-2; 8 bases line up with TRBD1. With V trimmed by 1 base and J by 7 bases, 5 bases remained unmatched. Looked up from germline, CDR1 is GTSNPN and CDR2 is SVGIG (reference sequence). CDR3 size: 13 residues. The DNA of the CDR3 is TGTGCCTGGAGTGCCCAGGGGGCTTTTGGCTACACCTTC. Amino acid sequence: CAWSAQGAFGYTF.